This T cell receptor beta chain was documented in a study of shared clonotypes between healthy human individuals (dated by TCRdb to 2020 to 2022). Regarding the complete study: The cohort comprised a couple of women and a few men aged 18 to 49 years. Between about 0.85 and 9.5 billion PBMCs per donor were obtained by leukapheresis. To increase sequencing depth and limit assay-specific biases, different laboratories used diverse techniques to prepare libraries and sequence TCR repertoires. Per donor, three plates each were used for CD4 naive and CD4 memory, two for CD8 naive, and one for CD8 memory. To estimate repertoire size and how much clonotype sharing occurs between individuals, the study deeply sequenced the blood TCR repertoires of 5 or 6 healthy adults. Here is what the overall study found, with its caveats: Sampling was limited to blood, and TCR repertoires in tissue likely differ from TCR repertoires in blood. Higher generation probabilities were observed for clonotypes shared by all four sorted-subset donors than for non-shared clonotypes. Incomplete sequencing was indicated by rarefaction of sorted-subset datasets, despite the large sequencing depth. Based on pairwise subsampling, the degree of clonotype sharing among donors was expected to be affected by sequencing depth. When several donors were compared, the shared fraction of clonotypes was about 5% for naive CD4, 3.5% for naive CD8, roughly 2.3% for memory CD4, and about 0.36% for memory CD8. Because the study included a small number of donors, the genetic and exposure-history diversity represented was limited. Estimated clonotype richness was generally larger for naive than for memory subsets.

The donors were healthy, HIV-negative adults who had no recently reported acute infections or vaccinations. Every donor was a Caucasian adult living in Nashville, Tennessee, USA. CD4+ T cells were enriched by magnetic negative selection; naive cells were then positively selected on CD45RA, and the negative fraction formed the memory subset. Blood was obtained by leukapheresis, after which PBMCs were separated by Ficoll-Histopaque density gradient centrifugation and cryopreserved in liquid nitrogen vapor phase. Analytical flow cytometry was used to check the purity and quantity of every magnetically sorted T cell population. From each sorted fraction, genomic DNA was isolated and quantified by UV absorbance on a Nanodrop 2000c. Turning to this clone: No cognate antigen has been identified for it. At one boundary the junction diverges from the germline segment, which might be a read error.

Using the deep immunoSEQ assay, TCR CDR3 regions were amplified from genomic DNA by multiplex PCR. Extracted genomic DNA from each cell subset was distributed evenly across all wells of several immunoSEQ 96-well plates, and each plate was treated as a replicate. For sorted subsets, roughly 200 ng of genomic DNA, equivalent to 30,000 or so T cell genomes, went into each replicate PCR. Purified libraries were measured with a Qubit 3.0 fluorometer, size-checked on a Bioanalyzer 2100, and measured again with the KAPA Library Quantification kit. Every immunoSEQ 96-well plate was sequenced on a separate single-read 150-cycle Illumina NextSeq 550 flow cell. The study's processing was this. Because only junctional sequences without quality scores were contained in the immunoSEQ output, filtering matching that applied to full-length reads could not be performed. To assign V/J genes and CDR3, sequences were annotated against IMGT germline references using PyIR, a Python wrapper for IgBLAST v1.9. Reads with weak V/J assignments (E-value above 1e-6), missing CDR3, stop codons, out-of-frame junctions, or ambiguous translated residues were removed. V3J clonotypes were defined as sequences sharing an identical inferred V gene, J gene, and CDR3 amino acid sequence. Percentage overlap between repertoires was computed as shared unique clonotypes divided by the size of the smaller repertoire. Repertoire richness was assessed with RTK rarefaction, the Chao1 estimator, and Recon v2.1 estimates of unobserved clonotypes. For all TCRbeta clonotypes obtained by the gDNA method from four donors, generation probabilities were computed with OLGA. TCRdb re-hosts the immuneACCESS table, in-frame sequences only. Its copies lack some clones; in the studies checked, an unresolved V gene accounts for under half of them, and the cause for the rest is not known. Clone size and the V and J calls come from that table; the DNA yielded D and trimming. This sample holds about 1,500,000 clones; roughly 97% were observed only once. The ten largest clones add up to approximately 1.1% of the sample.

Counted from cysteine to phenylalanine, this CDR3 has 16 amino acids. Only the CDR3 part of the read is kept: 48 bases, read in frame from the first base. Looking up the germline V gene yields CDR1 SGHTA and CDR2 FQGNSA. The TCR originated in a man younger than 40 in good health. The sequence links TRBV7-2 to TRBJ2-1, with the D gene call left open. The specimen sequenced was naive CD4+ T cells sorted from blood. The sample's cell subset or site label, in plain terms: CD45RA+ positively selected. Here is the DNA: TGTGCCAGCAGCAAAAGTAGTAACATTTTTTACAGTGAGCAGTTCTTC. It translates to CASSKSSNIFYSEQFF.